This T cell receptor beta chain was recorded in a study of technical replicates of blood from a handful of donors. With 0 bases clipped from V and 10 bases from J, the junction kept 7 bases outside the gene matches. The CDR3 is made up of 15 amino acids. Germline V gene data show CDR1 as MDHEN and CDR2 as SYDVKM. Data came from immunoSEQ multiplex PCR; TCRdb stores just in-frame clones and leaves some out. The sample lists 68,000 or so clones; roughly 92% were seen once. The TCR was taken from a human donor in good health. The specimen sequenced was T cells isolated from PBMCs. The V and J genes are TRBV28 and TRBJ2-1, with 9 bases aligning to TRBD1. DNA for the CDR3: TGTGCCAGCAGTTTATGGGACAGGGGTTTGCGGGAGCAGTTCTTC. It specifies CASSLWDRGLREQFF. The variable domain in full, completed from reference TRBV28 and TRBJ2-1, reads DVKVTQSSRYLVKRTGEKVFLECVQDMDHENMFWYRQDPGLGLRLIYFSYDVKMKEKGDIPEGYSVSREKKERFSLILESASTNQTSMYLCASSLWDRGLREQFFGPGTRLTVL.